The rows below give T cell receptor beta chains drawn from one sample of a study of cytomegalovirus exposure and HLA in healthy donors. Clones were sequenced by immunoSEQ multiplex PCR, and TCRdb holds only the in-frame ones, with some missing. The sample contains some 150,000 clones, around 79% of which appear only once. The sample comprised PBMCs. All receptors come from a woman aged 40 to 55 in good health and CMV-seropositive. CDR3s include the opening cysteine and the closing phenylalanine or tryptophan. The D gene is left open where the match is weak. Rows give clone size only sometimes, using once, few, many, or a class for an expanded clone.

j_gene | d_gene | v_gene | abundance | CDR3nt | CDR3aa
TRBJ2-1 | TRBD1 | TRBV11-3 | . | TGTGCCAGCAGCCAGACAGGGGTTGTGCAGTTCTTC | CASSQTGVVQFF
TRBJ2-5 | TRBD2 | TRBV9 | once | TGTGCCAGCAGCGTAGGGGGTAGCGGGGGACGGGAGACCCAGTACTTC | CASSVGGSGGRETQYF
TRBJ2-5 | TRBD2 | TRBV6-5 | . | TGTGCCAGCAGGCGGACTAGCGGGGGGGAAGAGACCCAGTACTTC | CASRRTSGGEETQYF
TRBJ2-7 | . | TRBV30 | . | TGTGCCTGGAGTGATAGGAGGAGTACCTACGAGCAGTACTTC | CAWSDRRSTYEQYF
TRBJ1-2 | . | TRBV5-1 | . | TGCGCCAGCAGCCCGCAGGACAGCTTTAACTATGGCTACACCTTC | CASSPQDSFNYGYTF
TRBJ2-7 | TRBD2 | TRBV4-1 | few | TGCGCCAGCAGCCAAGAAGAAGAGGGAGGGAGGGAGTCCGAGCAGTACTTC | CASSQEEEGGRESEQYF
TRBJ1-2 | . | TRBV7-3 | . | TGTGCCAGCAGCTCCCAACTGGGGCAAGGCTACACCTTC | CASSSQLGQGYTF
TRBJ2-3 | . | TRBV21-1 | . | TGTGCCACCCGGGACAGCTGTCTCGCAGATACGCAGTATTTT | CATRDSCLADTQYF
TRBJ1-6 | TRBD1 | TRBV6-6 | . | TGTGCCAGCAGTTACCAAGGAGGGGGCGAGAATTCACCCCTCCACTTT | CASSYQGGGENSPLHF
TRBJ2-1 | . | TRBV13 | once | TGTGCCAGCAGCCCGAGGAGGGTCGGGGGTAATGAGCAGTTCTTC | CASSPRRVGGNEQFF
TRBJ2-3 | . | TRBV27 | once | TGTGCCAGCAGTATCGGGACTGCGCAAGATACGCAGTATTTT | CASSIGTAQDTQYF
TRBJ1-2 | . | TRBV5-1 | once | TGCGCCAGCAGCGTCCTGGACAATACCTATGGCTACACCTTC | CASSVLDNTYGYTF
TRBJ2-1 | TRBD2 | TRBV7-7 | . | TGTGCCAGCAGCCGGACTAGCGGGGGGACAAATGAGCAGTTCTTC | CASSRTSGGTNEQFF
TRBJ1-2 | . | TRBV30 | . | TGTGCCTCTGACACTGCTAACTATGGCTACACCTTC | CASDTANYGYTF
TRBJ1-2 | . | TRBV19 | . | TGTGCCAGTAGTATGGTCACAGGAGACTATGGCTACACCTTC | CASSMVTGDYGYTF
TRBJ1-2 | . | TRBV28 | . | TGTGCCAGCAGTTCACTCGCGGCTTCCTACGGGACTTGGGGCTACACCTTC | CASSSLAASYGTWGYTF
TRBJ1-4 | . | TRBV30 | . | TGTGCCTGGAGTCACCTCGAGGAAGGTGAAAAACTGTTTTTT | CAWSHLEEGEKLFF
TRBJ2-7 | . | TRBV6-5 | . | TGTGCCAGCAATCAGGGCTACGAGCAGTACTTC | CASNQGYEQYF
TRBJ2-5 | . | TRBV2 | . | TGTGCCATGAAAGGAGGGGGGGTTGAGACCCAGTACTTC | CAMKGGGVETQYF
TRBJ2-7 | TRBD2 | TRBV7-2 | . | TGTGCCAGCAGCTTATCTAGCGGGGGAGTCTACGAGCAGTACTTC | CASSLSSGGVYEQYF
TRBJ2-5 | TRBD1 | TRBV6-1 | . | TGTGCCAGCAGTGGGCCGACAGGGTACCAAGAGACCCAGTACTTC | CASSGPTGYQETQYF
TRBJ2-3 | . | TRBV12-2 | . | TGTGCAAGTCGCTGGGGCGGGGGCCCAGATACGCAGTATTTT | CASRWGGGPDTQYF
TRBJ2-3 | . | TRBV4-1 | . | TGCGCCAGCAGCCAAGATCAGGGGGGCCCAGATACGCAGTATTTT | CASSQDQGGPDTQYF
TRBJ1-1 | . | TRBV7-6 | . | TGTGCCAGCAGCCGGGGACACGGGAACACTGAAGCTTTCTTT | CASSRGHGNTEAFF
TRBJ1-1 | . | TRBV14 | . | TGTGCCAGCAGCTCGCAGGGGTCTGGCACTGAAGCTTTCTTT | CASSSQGSGTEAFF
TRBJ1-2 | TRBD1 | TRBV5-1 | . | TGCGCCAGCGCCGAAACAGGGGGCTGGAACTATGGCTACACCTTC | CASAETGGWNYGYTF
TRBJ1-1 | . | TRBV5-1 | . | TGCGCCAGCAGCCCTACCGCCGGGGGGGCGCGCACTGAAGCTTTCTTT | CASSPTAGGARTEAFF
TRBJ2-7 | TRBD2 | TRBV6-5 | . | TGTGCCAGCACCAAGCGGGGGGCCGACTACGAGCAGTACTTC | CASTKRGADYEQYF
TRBJ2-2 | . | TRBV11-2 | . | TGTGCCAGCAGCTTATACAGGCGCGGGGAGCTGTTTTTT | CASSLYRRGELFF
TRBJ1-3 | . | TRBV11-2 | . | TGTGCCAGCAGCTTAATTGGCTCCGACTCTGGAAACACCATATATTTT | CASSLIGSDSGNTIYF
TRBJ1-1 | . | TRBV5-4 | . | TGTGCCAGCAGCTTGGCCGCGGACACTGAAGCTTTCTTT | CASSLAADTEAFF
TRBJ1-2 | TRBD1 | TRBV6-1 | . | TGTGCCAGCGGAACAGGGGGCCGTCGTGGCTACACCTTC | CASGTGGRRGYTF
TRBJ2-1 | TRBD2 | TRBV7-6 | . | TGTGCCAGCAGCTTAGCGCCCAGCGGGGGGCCAGTTGAGCAGTTCTTC | CASSLAPSGGPVEQFF
TRBJ2-5 | . | TRBV7-2 | . | TGTGCCAGCAGCCAACGGGGGACCCAGTACTTC | CASSQRGTQYF
TRBJ1-2 | TRBD1 | TRBV5-1 | . | TGCGCCAGCGGAATGTCCACCACAGGGGGTCAAGGCTACACCTTC | CASGMSTTGGQGYTF
TRBJ1-5 | . | TRBV6-6 | . | TGTGCCAGCAGTCCCGGGGGTCAGCCCCAGCATTTT | CASSPGGQPQHF
TRBJ1-1 | . | TRBV28 | . | TGTGCCAGCAGCGACTCGGGGGGGGCTGAAGCTTTCTTT | CASSDSGGAEAFF
TRBJ1-3 | . | TRBV7-3 | . | TGTGCCAGCAGCTTATCAGGGCCTGGAAACACCATATATTTT | CASSLSGPGNTIYF
TRBJ1-3 | . | TRBV28 | . | TGTGCCAGCAGTTTAGGACGGACAATTCCTGGAAACACCATATATTTT | CASSLGRTIPGNTIYF
TRBJ1-4 | TRBD1 | TRBV28 | . | TGTGCCAGCAGTTCCAGGACAGGGAGGACTAATGAAAAACTGTTTTTT | CASSSRTGRTNEKLFF